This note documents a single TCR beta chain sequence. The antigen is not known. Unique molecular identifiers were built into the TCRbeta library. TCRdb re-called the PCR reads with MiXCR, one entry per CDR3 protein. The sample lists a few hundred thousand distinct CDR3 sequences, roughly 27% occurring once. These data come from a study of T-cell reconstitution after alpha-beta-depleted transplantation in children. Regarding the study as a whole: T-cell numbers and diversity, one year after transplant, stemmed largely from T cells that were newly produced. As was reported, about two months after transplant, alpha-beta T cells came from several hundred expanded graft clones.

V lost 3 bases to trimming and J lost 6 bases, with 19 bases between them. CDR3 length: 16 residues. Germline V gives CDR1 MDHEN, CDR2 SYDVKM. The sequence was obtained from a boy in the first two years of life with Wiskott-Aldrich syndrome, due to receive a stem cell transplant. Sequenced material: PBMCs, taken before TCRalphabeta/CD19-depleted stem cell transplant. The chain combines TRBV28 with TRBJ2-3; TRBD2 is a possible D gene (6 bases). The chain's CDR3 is CASSFRWTGRRDTQYF. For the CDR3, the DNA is TGTGCCAGCAGTTTCCGTTGGACCGGGAGAAGGGATACGCAGTATTTT.